Presented here are 6 T cell receptor beta chains from one specimen sequenced in a study of blood T cell repertoires in COVID-19. Assay used: immunoSEQ multiplex PCR; TCRdb lists only in-frame clones, some missing. The data hold under 450,000 clones, with around four fifths observed a single time. Sample: PBMCs or T cells enriched from blood (not recorded which). These receptors were obtained from a woman aged 50 to 60 who had recovered from COVID-19.

The rearrangement links TRBV11-2 to TRBJ2-1; 8 bases map to TRBD1. With V trimmed by 4 bases and J by 7 bases, 6 bases remained unmatched. There are 14 residues in the CDR3. The germline V gene has CDR1 SGHAT and CDR2 FQNNGV. CDR3 amino acids: CASSSRTGKNEQFF. Here the CDR3 DNA reads TGTGCCAGCAGCTCCAGGACAGGGAAGAATGAGCAGTTCTTC.

This chain connects TRBV4-1 to TRBJ1-2, with 8 bases matching TRBD1. Germline trimming cut 1 base from V and 6 bases from J; bases unmatched to any gene: 4. Germline CDR1 MGHRA, CDR2 YSYEKL. The CDR3 is 14 amino acids. The CDR3 DNA is TGCGCCAGCAGCCAAGGCGACAGGGGCCATGGCTACACCTTC. Translation gives CASSQGDRGHGYTF.

In DNA form, the CDR3 reads TGTGCCAGTAGCCGACAAAAGAACACTGAAGCTTTCTTT. Encoded protein: CASSRQKNTEAFF. This rearrangement joins TRBV19 to TRBJ1-1, with D unresolved. V was trimmed by 6 bases and J by 1 base, leaving 9 bases between them. The CDR3 consists of 13 residues. CDR1 is LNHDA, CDR2 SQIVND, per germline (reference sequence).

The chain joins TRBV7-3 to TRBJ2-1, with TRBD2 matching over 8 bases. CDR1 and CDR2 from the germline V gene are SGHTA and FQGTGA. Trimming removed 1 base from V and 0 bases from J; junction bases left unmatched: 2. There are 16 residues in the CDR3. CDR3 DNA: TGTGCCAGCAGCTTAATGAGCGGGAGCTCCTACAATGAGCAGTTCTTC. This sequence encodes CASSLMSGSSYNEQFF.

This sequence joins TRBV4-2 and TRBJ2-1; TRBD2 agrees at 13 bases. CDR1 and CDR2 from the germline V gene are LGHNA and YNFKEQ. The CDR3 has 16 residues. Trimming at V came to 2 bases and at J to 8 bases, leaving 6 bases not matched to a gene. The CDR3 spells CASSQTTSGGAHEQFF. CDR3 nucleotide sequence: TGTGCCAGCAGCCAAACTACTAGCGGGGGGGCGCATGAGCAGTTCTTC.

The chain has TRBV9 and TRBJ1-2, with 9 bases fitting TRBD1. The CDR3 contains 18 residues. J lost 4 bases, V lost 4 bases, and 17 bases had no gene match. Germline loops: CDR1 SGDLS, CDR2 YYNGEE. The CDR3 here is CASSSTPGQGSGGYGYTF. The CDR3 nucleotides are TGTGCCAGCAGCTCAACCCCCGGACAGGGGAGCGGGGGCTATGGCTACACCTTC.